The next 10 T cell receptor beta chains were all read from a single sample in a study of STAT5B mutations in CD4+ large granular lymphocyte leukemia. Libraries were prepared by immunoSEQ multiplex PCR; TCRdb keeps only in-frame clonotypes and omits some of them. The repertoire holds around 30,000 clones, with about four fifths as singletons. Material: CD4+ T cells from blood buffy coats. These receptors all come from a human donor in good health.

The table lists this clone with a count of one. The chain couples TRBV2 to TRBJ2-5; possibly TRBD1 or TRBD2 for D (5 bases each). Germline CDR1 and CDR2: SNHLY and FYNNEI. V gave up 2 bases and J gave up 7 bases, with 14 bases separating them. The CDR3 runs to 14 residues. CDR3 amino acids: CASSEIKGRVTQYF. CDR3 bases: TGTGCCAGCAGTGAAATTAAGGGGCGGGTGACCCAGTACTTC. Full variable domain (rest looked up from reference TRBV2 and TRBJ2-5): EPEVTQTPSHQVTQMGQEVILRCVPISNHLYFYWYRQILGQKVEFLVSFYNNEISEKSEIFDDQFSVERPDGSNFTLKIRSTKLEDSAMYFCASSEIKGRVTQYFGPGTRLLVL.

The chain uses TRBV10-3 and TRBJ2-3, with TRBD2 identical over 15 bases. Germline CDR1 is ENHRY and CDR2 is SYGVKD. The ends lost 11 bases at V and 3 bases at J; junction bases unmatched: 15. This CDR3 comprises 18 residues. The CDR3 nucleotides are TGTGCCTCTTCCCACCCGGGACTAGCGGGAGGTCGAACAGATACGCAGTATTTT. As protein: CASSHPGLAGGRTDTQYF.

The chain employs TRBV10-3 and TRBJ1-2, with a tentative D call TRBD1 (6 bases). This CDR3 has 15 residues. The germline V and J ends were trimmed by 4 bases and 6 bases, with 18 bases remaining between them. Germline-derived CDR1 and CDR2 are ENHRY and SYGVKD. The CDR3: CAISAVGGPDDGYTF. The DNA for the CDR3 is TGTGCCATCAGTGCCGTCGGGGGCCCCGACGATGGCTACACCTTC.

The gene calls are TRBV5-1 and TRBJ1-1, with 7 bases fitting TRBD1. This CDR3 is 16 amino acids long. The germline V gene has CDR1 SGHRS and CDR2 YFSETQ. V lost 1 base and J lost 1; bases outside the gene matches: 7. The CDR3 DNA reads as TGCGCCAGCAGCTTGACAGGGGCCGGTTGGAACACTGAAGCTTTCTTT. Its protein is CASSLTGAGWNTEAFF.

The chain couples TRBV5-5 to TRBJ2-5, with 8 positions matching TRBD1. V was pared by 4 bases and J by 7 bases, with 6 bases of the junction left unmatched. The CDR3 totals 13 residues. CDR1 is SGHKS, CDR2 YYEKEE, per germline (reference sequence). The DNA of the CDR3 is TGTGCCAGCAGCGATGACAGGGGCGCGACCCAGTACTTC. Translating gives CASSDDRGATQYF.

V and J are TRBV28 and TRBJ2-7; D is perhaps TRBD1 or TRBD2 (5 bases each). The length of the CDR3 is 13 residues. Trimming took 4 bases from V and 3 from J, leaving 10 bases between them. Germline values: CDR1 MDHEN, CDR2 SYDVKM. CDR3 nucleotides: TGTGCCAGCAGTTACGGGACCTTCTACGAGCAGTACTTC. This codes for CASSYGTFYEQYF.

CDR3 in DNA: TGTGCCAGCAGCTTATCCGGGCCCTCTGGGGCCAACGTCCTGACTTTC. Encoded protein: CASSLSGPSGANVLTF. This chain connects TRBV7-2 to TRBJ2-6; D gene unclear. This CDR3 region has 16 residues. V lost 2 bases and J 0 bases, leaving 8 bases between the germline ends. CDR1 is SGHTA and CDR2 is FQGNSA in the germline V gene.

This clone appeared once. V is TRBV7-9 and J is TRBJ1-5; 7 nucleotides match TRBD1. The CDR3 has 16 residues. Germline CDR1 reads SEHNR; CDR2 reads FQNEAQ (reference sequence). V was clipped by 5 bases and J by 5 bases; unmatched bases: 12. The CDR3 loop is CASSPGVRGGDQPQHF. In DNA form, the CDR3 reads TGTGCCAGCAGCCCAGGTGTCAGGGGGGGTGATCAGCCCCAGCATTTT. The variable domain in full, with the rest retrieved from reference TRBV7-9 and TRBJ1-5, is DTGVSQNPRHKITKRGQNVTFRCDPISEHNRLYWYRQTLGQGPEFLTYFQNEAQLEKSRLLSDRFSAERPKGSFSTLEIQRTEQGDSAMYLCASSPGVRGGDQPQHFGDGTRLSIL.

J is TRBJ1-1 and V is TRBV7-2, with D hard to call. The CDR3 loop spans 13 amino acids. V shed 4 bases and J shed 4 bases, with 10 bases lying between them. Germline V gene sequence: CDR1 SGHTA, CDR2 FQGNSA. The CDR3 is CASSYGQITEAFF. The CDR3 nucleotides are TGTGCCAGCAGCTATGGCCAGATCACTGAAGCTTTCTTT. Filled out from reference TRBV7-2 and TRBJ1-1, the complete variable domain reads GAGVSQSPSNKVTEKGKDVELRCDPISGHTALYWYRQSLGQGLEFLIYFQGNSAPDKSGLPSDRFSAERTGGSVSTLTIQRTQQEDSAVYLCASSYGQITEAFFGQGTRLTVV.

The chain has TRBV9 and TRBJ2-1, with D hard to call. The CDR3 extends over 15 amino acids. Germline CDR1 reads SGDLS; CDR2 reads YYNGEE. Trimming removed 0 bases from V and 9 bases from J, with 16 bases in between. The CDR3 here is CASSVGPFSTSEQFF. Here the CDR3 DNA reads TGTGCCAGCAGCGTAGGGCCCTTTAGTACCAGTGAGCAGTTCTTC.